These 5 T cell receptor beta chains share one sample of origin, sequenced in a study of glioma-infiltrating T cells after dendritic cell vaccination (dated by TCRdb to the mid-2010s). Library preparation employed the immunoSEQ multiplex PCR assay. TCRdb's version of the immuneACCESS table is confined to in-frame rearrangements and falls short of the full clone set. An unresolved V gene accounts for under half of the shortfall where checked; the remainder is of unknown origin. The sample table holds under 100,000 clones, of which approximately 80% were seen once. Clones ranked in the top ten supply around 5.4% of the sample. The source was blood, collected before dendritic cell vaccination. The source of these receptors is a human donor with glioblastoma.

The V gene is TRBV6-1, the J gene TRBJ1-5, with 7 bases aligning to TRBD1. The CDR3 runs to 16 residues. J lost 5 bases, V lost 2 bases, and 9 bases had no gene match. CDR1 is MNHNS, CDR2 SASEGT, per germline. The CDR3 region is CASSENRDSKYQPQHF. As DNA, the CDR3 is TGTGCCAGCAGTGAAAACCGGGACAGTAAGTATCAGCCCCAGCATTTT.

V usage is TRBV30 and J usage is TRBJ2-7, with TRBD2 matching 7 bases. V lost 6 bases, J lost 7 bases, and 9 bases stayed unmatched. Looked up from germline, CDR1 is GTSNPN and CDR2 is SVGIG (reference sequence). The CDR3 runs 12 residues. CDR3 loop: CACTASGKEQYF. The DNA of the CDR3 is TGTGCCTGTACGGCTAGCGGCAAAGAGCAGTACTTC.

The chain recombines TRBV6-5 with TRBJ2-5; D is possibly TRBD2 (7 bases). The CDR3 runs to 15 residues. V was clipped by 7 bases and J by 5 bases, with 20 bases between them. The germline gives CDR1 MNHEY, CDR2 SVGAGI. DNA for the CDR3: TGTGCCAGCAAAAGAGTGGGGGGGGCTGGGGAGACCCAGTACTTC. Translated, it gives CASKRVGGAGETQYF.

The genes are TRBV5-8 and TRBJ1-2; D call uncertain. The CDR3 sequence is 14 residues long. V shed 0 bases and J shed 2 bases, with 8 bases lying between them. The germline gives CDR1 SGHTS, CDR2 YDEGEE. The CDR3 bases are TGTGCCAGCAGCTTGGGACATTTAAACTATGGCTACACCTTC. Encoded protein: CASSLGHLNYGYTF.

The rearrangement links TRBV5-1 to TRBJ1-1; TRBD1 is a possible D gene (5 bases). This CDR3 region has 14 residues. Trimming cost V 0 bases and J 1 base, with 7 bases left between them. Germline CDR1 SGHRS, CDR2 YFSETQ. The CDR3 coding sequence is TGCGCCAGCAGCTTGGCCCAGGGGAACACTGAAGCTTTCTTT. Its translation is CASSLAQGNTEAFF.